One sample yielded the 18 T cell receptor beta chains listed below, sequenced in a study of blood T cell repertoires in COVID-19. The method was immunoSEQ multiplex PCR; TCRdb's version includes in-frame clones alone and lacks a portion of them. The table records about 130,000 clones, roughly 90% of them present only once. Sequencing input: peripheral blood. The receptors here all came from a man aged 55 to 70 with COVID-19, enrolled during active disease.

The chain recombines TRBV28 with TRBJ1-4; D gene uncertain. There are 16 residues in the CDR3. Germline V lookup: CDR1 MDHEN, CDR2 SYDVKM. V lost 7 bases, J lost 7 bases, and 22 bases lay in between. The CDR3 loop reads CASTPFEVVAGEKLFF. DNA for the CDR3: TGTGCCAGCACCCCCTTCGAGGTGGTAGCGGGTGAAAAACTGTTTTTT.

The chain combines TRBV20-1 with TRBJ1-1; D remains ambiguous. The V gene lost 7 bases and the J gene lost 3 bases, with 9 bases spanning the gap. Germline CDR1 reads DFQATT; CDR2 reads SNEGSKA (reference sequence). The CDR3 sequence is 11 residues long. Here the CDR3 reads CSVEQHTEAFF. In DNA form, the CDR3 reads TGCAGTGTGGAACAGCACACTGAAGCTTTCTTT.

The chain is built from TRBV27 and TRBJ1-6; 9 nucleotides agree with TRBD1. The CDR3 is 14 amino acids. Looked up from germline, CDR1 is MNHEY and CDR2 is SMNVEV (reference sequence). Unmatched junction bases numbered 4, after V lost 6 bases and J lost 7 bases. Here the CDR3 reads CASRWDRDNSPLHF. The CDR3 nucleotides read TGTGCCAGCAGATGGGACAGGGACAATTCACCCCTCCACTTT.

The rearrangement links TRBV7-9 to TRBJ1-4; 7 bases fit TRBD1. The CDR3 has 16 amino acids. Trimming removed 5 bases from V and 4 bases from J; junction bases left unmatched: 10. CDR1 SEHNR and CDR2 FQNEAQ come from the germline V gene (reference sequence). CDR3 amino acids: CASSRARDSYNEKLFF. The CDR3 bases are TGTGCCAGCAGCCGGGCCCGGGACAGTTATAATGAAAAACTGTTTTTT.

The J gene is TRBJ1-5, the V gene TRBV6-5; D not resolved. Germline V gene sequence: CDR1 MNHEY, CDR2 SVGAGI. Trimming cost V 0 bases and J 5 bases, with 11 bases left between them. This CDR3 region has 15 residues. The CDR3 DNA is TGTGCCAGCAGTTACTCGAGATACGGTGATCAGCCCCAGCATTTT. This translates into CASSYSRYGDQPQHF.

V is TRBV3-1 (or the pseudogene TRBV3-2) and J is TRBJ1-2, with 7 bases lining up with TRBD1. The CDR3 extends over 14 amino acids. The V segment lost 3 bases and the J segment 5 bases; nucleotides outside the gene matches: 6. Germline V gene data show CDR1 as LGHDT and CDR2 as YNNKEL (reference sequence). The CDR3 here is CASSQSQGEYGYTF. In DNA form, the CDR3 reads TGTGCCAGCAGCCAGAGTCAGGGGGAGTATGGCTACACCTTC.

This chain joins TRBV3-1 (or the pseudogene TRBV3-2) and TRBJ1-2, with D perhaps matching TRBD1 (5 bases). Germline CDR1 and CDR2: LGHDT and YNNKEL (reference sequence). V shed 4 bases and J shed 5 bases, with 8 bases lying between them. The CDR3 consists of 12 residues. CDR3 sequence: CASSRRQYGYTF. The CDR3 DNA is TGTGCCAGCAGCCGCCGACAGTATGGCTACACCTTC.

The chain links TRBV5-1 to TRBJ2-2; the match to TRBD1 covers 10 bases. V lost 2 bases to trimming and J lost 0 bases; unmatched junction nucleotides: 1. Germline V gene data show CDR1 as SGHRS and CDR2 as YFSETQ. CDR3 length equals 16 residues. For the CDR3, the DNA is TGCGCCAGCAGCTTCGGGACAGGGGCGAACACCGGGGAGCTGTTTTTT. It is translated as CASSFGTGANTGELFF.

V gene TRBV21-1 combines with J gene TRBJ2-2; the DNA was not used to check the table's D call, TRBD2. TRBV21-1 is a listed pseudogene. The CDR3 is made up of 14 amino acids. The CDR3 is CASPSGGVAGELFF. CDR3 coding DNA: TGTGCCAGCCCCTCGGGGGGGGTGGCCGGGGAGCTGTTTTTT.

The chain is built from TRBV21-1 and TRBJ2-1; TRBD2 is the table's D call and was not checked against the DNA. TRBV21-1 corresponds to a pseudogene. The CDR3 consists of 19 residues. For the CDR3, the DNA is TGTGCCAGCAGCAAAGCACCCGGGACTAGCGGGGGAACCTACAATGAGCAGTTCTTC. This gives the protein CASSKAPGTSGGTYNEQFF.

The chain joins TRBV9 to TRBJ1-4, with 8 bases that match TRBD1. With V trimmed by 0 bases and J by 5 bases, 3 bases remained unmatched. The V gene's germline CDR1 is SGDLS and CDR2 YYNGEE. This CDR3 has 15 amino acids. The CDR3 DNA reads as TGTGCCAGCAGCGTAGCAACAGGGGGAAATGAAAAACTGTTTTTT. Translating it yields CASSVATGGNEKLFF.

The chain uses TRBV19 and TRBJ1-2; tentatively, D is TRBD1 (5 bases). Trimming took 5 bases from V and 2 from J, leaving 15 bases between them. Germline values: CDR1 LNHDA, CDR2 SQIVND (reference sequence). The CDR3 consists of 15 residues. CDR3 coding DNA: TGTGCCAGTAGTCCCTCGGGGGGGTGGAACTATGGCTACACCTTC. It is translated as CASSPSGGWNYGYTF.

The chain carries TRBV6-5 and TRBJ2-4; TRBD2 agrees at 7 bases. In germline, CDR1 is MNHEY, CDR2 SVGAGI. With V trimmed by 9 bases and J by 2 bases, 10 bases remained unmatched. The CDR3 is made up of 15 amino acids. In DNA form, the CDR3 reads TGTGCCAGTATGTCCGGGGGGAATTCCAAAAACATTCAGTACTTC. This translates into CASMSGGNSKNIQYF.

The CDR3 DNA reads TGTGCCAGCACCCCTGGGACAGGGGTTTTCTCTGGAAACACCATATATTTT. Amino acids: CASTPGTGVFSGNTIYF. V gene TRBV2 combines with J gene TRBJ1-3; 10 bases agree with TRBD1. With 7 bases clipped from V and 0 bases from J, the junction kept 9 bases outside the gene matches. The CDR3 has 17 amino acids. CDR1 is SNHLY, CDR2 FYNNEI, per germline.

V gene TRBV4-1 combines with J gene TRBJ1-1; 10 bases align to TRBD1. CDR3 length equals 15 residues. Germline V gives CDR1 MGHRA, CDR2 YSYEKL. V shed 4 bases and J 6 bases; nucleotides not matched to a gene: 8. The CDR3 sequence is CASSPRQGAVSEAFF. As DNA, the CDR3 is TGCGCCAGCAGCCCCAGACAGGGGGCAGTGTCTGAAGCTTTCTTT.

Here the CDR3 DNA reads TGTGCCAGCAGCCAAGCCCTCGGAGGGGAGGGCTATGGCTACACCTTC. It specifies CASSQALGGEGYGYTF. This chain links TRBV3-1 (or the pseudogene TRBV3-2) with TRBJ1-2; D perhaps matches TRBD1 (5 bases). With 1 base removed from V and 4 bases from J, the gap between germline ends came to 16 bases. The CDR3 extends over 16 amino acids. The germline gives CDR1 LGHDT, CDR2 YNNKEL (reference sequence).

The genes are TRBV18 and TRBJ1-1; possible D gene TRBD1, 5 bases. The ends were cut back, 3 bases at V and 5 bases at J, with 10 bases in the middle. This CDR3 contains 13 residues. Germline V gene lookup returns CDR1 KGHSH and CDR2 LQKENI. CDR3 residues: CASSPGEGTEAFF. DNA for the CDR3: TGTGCCAGCTCACCGGGGGAGGGGACTGAAGCTTTCTTT.

The rearrangement uses TRBV7-2 and TRBJ1-5; D is ambiguous. Looked up from germline, CDR1 is SGHTA and CDR2 is FQGNSA. The ends were cut back, 0 bases at V and 2 bases at J, with 5 bases in the middle. The CDR3 loop spans 14 amino acids. CDR3 bases: TGTGCCAGCAGCTTAGCACAAGGCAATCAGCCCCAGCATTTT. Translating gives CASSLAQGNQPQHF.